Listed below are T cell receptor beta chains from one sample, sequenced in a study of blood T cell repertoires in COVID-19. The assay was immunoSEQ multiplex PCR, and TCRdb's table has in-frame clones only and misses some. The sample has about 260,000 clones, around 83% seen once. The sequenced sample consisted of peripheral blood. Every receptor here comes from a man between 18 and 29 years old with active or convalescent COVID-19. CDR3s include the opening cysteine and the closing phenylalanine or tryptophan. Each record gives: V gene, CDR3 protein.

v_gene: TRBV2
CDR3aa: CASRLAVRTDTQYF

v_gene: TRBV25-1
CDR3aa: CASSYSGAGNTIYF

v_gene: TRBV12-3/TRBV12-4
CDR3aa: CASSLIGLDEQYF

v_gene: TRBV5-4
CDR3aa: CASKLRGRGQNTGELFF

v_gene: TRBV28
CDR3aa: CASSTGTVYEQYF

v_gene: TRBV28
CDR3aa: CASSEAGLNENTEAFF

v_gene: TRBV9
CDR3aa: CASSALPPGTGGTDTQYF

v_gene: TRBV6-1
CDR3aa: CASSDPGDYPYEQYF

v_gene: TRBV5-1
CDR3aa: CASSLGAQASYGYTF

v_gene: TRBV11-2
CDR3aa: CASSLRGGTEAFF

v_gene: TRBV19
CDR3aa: CASYAGTGTGELFF

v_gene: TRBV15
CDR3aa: CATSRDQGNGQYF

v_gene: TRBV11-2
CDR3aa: CASSFPNQWQSSNGYTF

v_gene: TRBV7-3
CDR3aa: CASSLTSGPGVDTQYF

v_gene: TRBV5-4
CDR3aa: CASSLYASGTYNEQFF

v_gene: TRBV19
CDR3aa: CASMRGLTDTQYF

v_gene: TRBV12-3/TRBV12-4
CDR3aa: CASSIYNEQFF